This entry describes one T cell receptor (beta chain). Germline V lookup: CDR1 SGHKS, CDR2 YYEKEE (reference sequence). This CDR3 is 19 amino acids long. V lost 1 base and J 0 bases, leaving 19 bases between the germline ends. Sequencing was performed with immunoSEQ multiplex PCR; in TCRdb, only in-frame clones are kept and a portion is missing. The sample includes about 83,000 clones, around 76% of them seen just once. This entry belongs to a study of blood T cell repertoires in COVID-19. This receptor was taken from a woman of 80 years or more with active or convalescent COVID-19. The chain uses TRBV5-5 and TRBJ2-2; D is perhaps TRBD2 (6 bases). The sample was peripheral blood. CDR3 protein: CASSLKRAGSWANTGELFF. CDR3 DNA sequence: TGTGCCAGCAGCTTGAAGCGGGCAGGATCGTGGGCGAACACCGGGGAGCTGTTTTTT.